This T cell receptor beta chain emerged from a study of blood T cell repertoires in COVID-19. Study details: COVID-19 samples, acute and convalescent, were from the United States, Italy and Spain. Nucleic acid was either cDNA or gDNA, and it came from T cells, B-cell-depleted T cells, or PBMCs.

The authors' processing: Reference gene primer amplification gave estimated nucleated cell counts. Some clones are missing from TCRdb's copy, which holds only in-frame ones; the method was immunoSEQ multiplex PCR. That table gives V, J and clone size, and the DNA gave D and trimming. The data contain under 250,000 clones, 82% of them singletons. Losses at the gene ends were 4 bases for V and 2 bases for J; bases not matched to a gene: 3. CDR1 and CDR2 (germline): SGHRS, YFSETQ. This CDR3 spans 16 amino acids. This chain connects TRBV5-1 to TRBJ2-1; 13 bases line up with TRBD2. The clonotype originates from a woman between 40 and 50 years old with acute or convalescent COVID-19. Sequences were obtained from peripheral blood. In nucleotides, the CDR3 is TGCGCCAGCAGCCATGGACTAGCGGGGGCCTACAATGAGCAGTTCTTC. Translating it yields CASSHGLAGAYNEQFF. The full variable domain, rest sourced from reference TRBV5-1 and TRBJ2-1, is KAGVTQTPRYLIKTRGQQVTLSCSPISGHRSVSWYQQTPGQGLQFLFEYFSETQRNKGNFPGRFSGRQFSNSRSEMNVSTLELGDSALYLCASSHGLAGAYNEQFFGPGTRLTVL.